The 29 T cell receptor beta chains below were found in one sample sequenced in a study of blood T cell repertoires in COVID-19. Sequencing was performed with immunoSEQ multiplex PCR; in TCRdb, only in-frame clones are kept and a portion is missing. The repertoire consists of some 82,000 clones, with 65% to 85% occurring once and the leading ten covering about 42%. Sequenced material: peripheral blood. The receptors derive from a man of 80 years or more with active or convalescent COVID-19.

The genes are TRBV5-1 and TRBJ1-5; 9 nucleotides agree with TRBD1. V lost 3 bases to trimming and J lost 7 bases; unmatched junction nucleotides: 2. There are 13 residues in the CDR3. Germline V gene sequence: CDR1 SGHRS, CDR2 YFSETQ. CDR3 sequence reads: CASSWGQGQPQHF. In DNA form, the CDR3 reads TGCGCCAGCAGCTGGGGACAGGGACAGCCCCAGCATTTT.

The J gene is TRBJ2-7, the V gene TRBV12-5; possibly TRBD2 for D (5 bases). In germline, CDR1 is LGHNT, CDR2 FRNRAP. There are 13 residues in the CDR3. With 1 base removed from V and 7 bases from J, the gap between germline ends came to 11 bases. CDR3 region: CASGLAGSREQYF. In DNA form, the CDR3 reads TGTGCTAGTGGTTTGGCGGGGTCGAGGGAGCAGTACTTC.

The chain links TRBV27 to TRBJ2-1; 7 bases match TRBD2. V was pared by 6 bases and J by 2 bases, with 7 bases of the junction left unmatched. Germline lookup yields CDR1 MNHEY and CDR2 SMNVEV (reference sequence). The CDR3 totals 15 residues. Here the CDR3 DNA reads TGTGCCAGCAGCACGGGGGGTTCACCCTACAATGAGCAGTTCTTC. The encoded protein is CASSTGGSPYNEQFF.

The CDR3 DNA follows: TGTGCCAGCAGCAGAAGCGGGACTTCCTACAATGAGCAGTTCTTC. Translation: CASSRSGTSYNEQFF. The V and J genes are TRBV7-8 and TRBJ2-1; TRBD2 matches at 7 bases. J was trimmed by 1 base and V by 5 bases; bases with no gene match: 5. This CDR3 is 15 amino acids long. Per germline, CDR1 SGHVS and CDR2 FQNEAQ.

The chain recombines TRBV24-1 with TRBJ2-3, with TRBD2 matching over 9 bases. Per germline, CDR1 KGHDR and CDR2 SFDVKD. This CDR3 has 16 amino acids. V gave up 3 bases and J gave up 8 bases; unmatched junction bases: 11. Here the CDR3 DNA reads TGTGCCACCAGTGATGCCGTAGCGGGAGATAGCGGTACGCAGTATTTT. Translated, it gives CATSDAVAGDSGTQYF.

The chain is built from TRBV10-3 and TRBJ1-5; D gene unclear. V gave up 0 bases and J gave up 4 bases, with 10 bases separating them. The germline gives CDR1 ENHRY, CDR2 SYGVKD. This CDR3 has 15 amino acids. This CDR3 reads CAISESRSANQPQHF. The CDR3 coding sequence is TGTGCCATCAGTGAGTCTCGATCCGCGAATCAGCCCCAGCATTTT.

The chain couples TRBV6-1 to TRBJ2-1, with 7 bases fitting TRBD2. Germline CDR1 and CDR2: MNHNS and SASEGT. The junction had 12 bases not matched to a gene; V was cut back by 0 bases and J by 7 bases. This CDR3 has 17 residues. The CDR3, as DNA: TGTGCCAGCAGTGAAGCTATCGTCCGCGGGGGTCAAAATGAGCAGTTCTTC. Translation: CASSEAIVRGGQNEQFF.

The chain is built from TRBV3-1 (or the pseudogene TRBV3-2) and TRBJ2-1; 8 bases align to TRBD1. CDR1 LGHDT and CDR2 YNNKEL come from the germline V gene (reference sequence). After removal of 4 bases from V and 4 bases from J, the junction contained 9 bases not matched to a gene. This CDR3 has 16 residues. DNA of the CDR3: TGTGCCAGCAGCCTCATGGGACAGGAATTGTACAATGAGCAGTTCTTC. Amino acid sequence: CASSLMGQELYNEQFF.

This clone came up a few times. The chain recombines TRBV29-1 with TRBJ1-5, with 8 bases identical to TRBD1. This CDR3 has 13 residues. The ends lost 5 bases at V and 7 bases at J; junction bases unmatched: 7. The germline V gene has CDR1 SQVTM and CDR2 ANQGSEA. CDR3 nucleotide sequence: TGCAGCGTTCGACAGGGGATGGGGCAGCCCCAGCATTTT. It is translated as CSVRQGMGQPQHF.

The J gene is TRBJ2-1, the V gene TRBV10-3, with a tentative D call TRBD2 (6 bases). Germline CDR1 reads ENHRY; CDR2 reads SYGVKD. The CDR3 totals 12 residues. The V end was cut by 4 bases, the J end by 6 bases, with 7 bases between. The CDR3, as DNA: TGTGCCATCAGTGGGGGAGGCAATGAGCAGTTCTTC. It codes for CAISGGGNEQFF.

This chain connects TRBV7-2 to TRBJ1-5, with 10 bases identical to TRBD1. Germline V gives CDR1 SGHTA, CDR2 FQGNSA. V lost 5 bases to trimming and J lost 5 bases; unmatched junction nucleotides: 6. The CDR3 is 15 residues long. The CDR3 loop is CASSPRTGGDQPQHF. CDR3 DNA: TGTGCCAGCAGCCCCCGGACAGGGGGGGATCAGCCCCAGCATTTT.

The chain is built from TRBV9 and TRBJ2-2, with TRBD1 identical over 11 bases. The V gene end was trimmed by 5 bases and the J gene end by 5 bases; junction bases not matched to a gene: 8. The CDR3 is 16 amino acids. Germline CDR1 is SGDLS and CDR2 is YYNGEE. The CDR3 region is CASRRTGGGMTGELFF. CDR3 sequence (DNA): TGTGCCAGCAGAAGGACAGGGGGCGGTATGACCGGGGAGCTGTTTTTT.

The rearrangement joins TRBV3-1 (or the pseudogene TRBV3-2) to TRBJ1-4; D is possibly TRBD1 (5 bases). There are 16 residues in the CDR3. The V end was cut by 4 bases, the J end by 7 bases, with 19 bases between. Germline V gene lookup returns CDR1 LGHDT and CDR2 YNNKEL (reference sequence). The CDR3 reads CASSRTEGLGVEKLFF. In DNA, the CDR3 is TGTGCCAGCAGCCGGACCGAGGGACTGGGGGTTGAAAAACTGTTTTTT.

This clone was detected only once. This chain links TRBV5-1 with TRBJ2-7; 9 bases agree with TRBD2. The CDR3 sequence is 15 residues long. Germline V gene sequence: CDR1 SGHRS, CDR2 YFSETQ. V gave up 0 bases and J gave up 6 bases; unmatched junction bases: 7. CDR3 residues: CASSLGGLATSEQYF. For the CDR3, the DNA is TGCGCCAGCAGCTTGGGGGGACTAGCAACCTCCGAGCAGTACTTC.

This clone turned up a few times. This chain links TRBV6-5 with TRBJ2-5; TRBD1 is a possible D gene (5 bases). Germline lookup yields CDR1 MNHEY and CDR2 SVGAGI. This CDR3 is built from 13 residues. Trimming shortened V by 7 bases and J by 4 bases, and 13 bases separated the two germline ends. CDR3 nucleotides: TGTGCCAGCACCAGGGCCCAGGGAGAGACCCAGTACTTC. It specifies CASTRAQGETQYF.

V and J are TRBV3-1 (or the pseudogene TRBV3-2) and TRBJ2-2; the match to TRBD2 covers 7 bases. J was trimmed by 6 bases and V by 2 bases; bases with no gene match: 3. This CDR3 comprises 14 residues. CDR1 is LGHDT and CDR2 is YNNKEL in the germline V gene (reference sequence). The CDR3 reads CASSQLAGAGELFF. CDR3 nucleotide sequence: TGTGCCAGCAGCCAACTGGCGGGAGCCGGGGAGCTGTTTTTT.

This rearrangement joins TRBV5-8 to TRBJ2-3, with a tentative D call TRBD2 (6 bases). Trimming removed 1 base at V and 1 base at J, with 13 bases between. The germline V gene encodes CDR1 SGHTS and CDR2 YDEGEE. This CDR3 comprises 16 residues. In DNA, the CDR3 is TGTGCCAGCAGCTTGAGGGGAGGCGGAGGCACAGATACGCAGTATTTT. Protein: CASSLRGGGGTDTQYF. The variable domain in full, completed from reference TRBV5-8 and TRBJ2-3, reads EAGVTQSPTHLIKTRGQQATLRCSPISGHTSVYWYQQALGLGLQFLLWYDEGEERNRGNFPPRFSGRQFPNYSSELNVNALELEDSALYLCASSLRGGGGTDTQYFGPGTRLTVL.

The sample holds a few counts of this clone. V usage is TRBV3-1 (or the pseudogene TRBV3-2) and J usage is TRBJ2-3; 9 positions agree with TRBD2. This CDR3 comprises 16 residues. The germline V gene encodes CDR1 LGHDT and CDR2 YNNKEL (reference sequence). The V and J ends lost 5 bases and 0 bases, in that order; junction bases with no gene match: 6. CDR3 amino acids: CASSSRAGGSTDTQYF. Written as DNA, the CDR3 is TGTGCCAGCAGCTCAAGAGCGGGGGGAAGCACAGATACGCAGTATTTT.

This chain connects TRBV5-1 to TRBJ2-7; 10 bases are a match to TRBD1. The CDR3 has 14 residues. Looked up from germline, CDR1 is SGHRS and CDR2 is YFSETQ. The J segment lost 5 bases and the V segment lost 0 bases, leaving 2 bases of the junction unmatched. The CDR3, as DNA: TGCGCCAGCAGCTTGGTGGACAGGGGGAACGAGCAGTACTTC. Translated, it gives CASSLVDRGNEQYF.

The rearrangement uses TRBV7-8 and TRBJ1-4; D ambiguous. Trimming took 2 bases from V and 4 from J, leaving 14 bases between them. This CDR3 has 16 amino acids. The germline V gene has CDR1 SGHVS and CDR2 FQNEAQ. CDR3 amino acids: CASSLNRGADNEKLFF. CDR3 nucleotide sequence: TGTGCCAGCAGCTTAAATCGGGGAGCCGATAATGAAAAACTGTTTTTT.

The chain employs TRBV27 and TRBJ2-2, with 10 bases matching TRBD2. The trim removed 6 bases at V and 7 bases at J, leaving 11 bases unmatched. The V gene's germline CDR1 is MNHEY and CDR2 SMNVEV (reference sequence). CDR3 length: 16 amino acids. DNA of the CDR3: TGTGCCAGCAGCCGAAGCGGGAGGGCCAGTTTCGGGGAGCTGTTTTTT. Amino acid sequence: CASSRSGRASFGELFF.

The rearrangement uses TRBV7-2 and TRBJ2-5; no clear D gene. The germline V gene has CDR1 SGHTA and CDR2 FQGNSA. The CDR3 spans 13 residues. Trimming shortened V by 3 bases and J by 1 base, and 6 bases separated the two germline ends. The CDR3 reads CASSLSRQETQYF. CDR3 DNA: TGTGCCAGCAGCTTGAGCCGCCAAGAGACCCAGTACTTC.

The chain combines TRBV5-1 with TRBJ1-2; TRBD1 agrees at 7 bases. The CDR3 runs 13 residues. Germline CDR1 reads SGHRS; CDR2 reads YFSETQ. V gave up 2 bases and J gave up 8 bases; unmatched junction bases: 6. CDR3 nucleotides: TGCGCCAGCAGCTTTCGACAGGGAGGAGGCTACACCTTC. Translated: CASSFRQGGGYTF.

The sample holds one count of this clone. The rearrangement joins TRBV2 to TRBJ2-5, with a weak D call TRBD2 (6 bases). Trimming cost V 6 bases and J 7 bases, with 21 bases left between them. CDR3 length: 15 residues. The germline V gene has CDR1 SNHLY and CDR2 FYNNEI. The CDR3, as DNA: TGTGCCAGCAGGGCTCTTCGGGGGTCAATAGGGACCCAGTACTTC. Translation gives CASRALRGSIGTQYF.

V gene TRBV11-2 combines with J gene TRBJ2-7; the match to TRBD2 covers 8 bases. The trim removed 7 bases at V and 4 bases at J, leaving 3 bases unmatched. The CDR3 has 12 amino acids. The germline V gene encodes CDR1 SGHAT and CDR2 FQNNGV. CDR3 residues: CASTTGGYEQYF. The CDR3 nucleotides read TGTGCCAGCACTACGGGGGGGTACGAGCAGTACTTC.

The chain recombines TRBV29-1 with TRBJ1-2; 10 nucleotides line up with TRBD1. The J segment lost 5 bases and the V segment lost 7 bases, leaving 13 bases of the junction unmatched. The CDR3 totals 15 residues. Germline CDR1 SQVTM, CDR2 ANQGSEA. CDR3 sequence: CSANPSGQGTYGYTF. As DNA, the CDR3 is TGCAGCGCCAACCCCTCGGGACAGGGGACTTATGGCTACACCTTC.

The V gene is TRBV7-2, the J gene TRBJ2-5, with 15 bases fitting TRBD2. Germline CDR1 SGHTA, CDR2 FQGNSA. J gave up 5 bases and V 3 bases, and 7 bases lay outside the gene matches. This CDR3 is built from 17 residues. For the CDR3, the DNA is TGTGCCAGCAGCTTCGGTGGGACTAGCGGGGGGTGGGAGACCCAGTACTTC. Encoded protein: CASSFGGTSGGWETQYF.

The V and J genes are TRBV13 and TRBJ1-2; 11 nucleotides agree with TRBD1. The ends lost 5 bases at V and 7 bases at J; junction bases unmatched: 12. The CDR3 length is 16 residues. Germline CDR1 is PRHDT and CDR2 is FYEKMQ (reference sequence). The CDR3 sequence: CASSPAGQGALSGYTF. CDR3 DNA: TGTGCCAGCAGCCCAGCCGGACAGGGGGCGCTTTCTGGCTACACCTTC.

CDR3 bases: TGTGCCAGCAGCCCCCGGGACAGGGACTCCTACGAGCAGTACTTC. This encodes CASSPRDRDSYEQYF. The chain recombines TRBV5-6 with TRBJ2-7; 9 bases line up with TRBD1. This CDR3 is 15 amino acids long. CDR1 SGHDT and CDR2 YYEEEE come from the germline V gene. The V gene end was trimmed by 4 bases and the J gene end by 0 bases; junction bases not matched to a gene: 5. Filled out from reference TRBV5-6 and TRBJ2-7, the complete variable domain reads DAGVTQSPTHLIKTRGQQVTLRCSPKSGHDTVSWYQQALGQGPQFIFQYYEEEERQRGNFPDRFSGHQFPNYSSELNVNALLLGDSALYLCASSPRDRDSYEQYFGPGTRLTVT.